The 24 T cell receptor beta chains below all came from one sample that was sequenced in a study of blood T cell repertoires in COVID-19. TCRdb's table, derived via immunoSEQ multiplex PCR, lists solely in-frame clones and lacks some. The table lists 200,000 to 250,000 clones, about 92% of them singletons. Sequenced sample: peripheral blood. The source is a man aged 30 to 45 with acute or convalescent COVID-19.

This clone was recorded only once. This chain connects TRBV29-1 to TRBJ2-3, with TRBD2 matching 9 bases. The CDR3 length is 15 residues. V lost 4 bases and J lost 4; bases outside the gene matches: 9. Germline V gene sequence: CDR1 SQVTM, CDR2 ANQGSEA. CDR3 loop: CSVVPSGVGADTQYF. For the CDR3, the DNA is TGCAGCGTTGTCCCTAGCGGGGTCGGGGCAGATACGCAGTATTTT.

The V gene is TRBV5-1, the J gene TRBJ2-7, with 11 bases identical to TRBD1. The germline V gene has CDR1 SGHRS and CDR2 YFSETQ. The J segment lost 3 bases and the V segment lost 4 bases, leaving 6 bases of the junction unmatched. The CDR3 has 15 residues. DNA for the CDR3: TGCGCCAGCAGCCTGAGGACAGGGGGCATCTACGAGCAGTACTTC. Protein sequence: CASSLRTGGIYEQYF.

The chain has TRBV5-4 and TRBJ2-1; 10 bases align to TRBD2. This CDR3 is built from 15 residues. CDR1 and CDR2 (germline): SGHNT, YYREEE (reference sequence). V was clipped by 1 base and J by 7 bases; unmatched bases: 5. The CDR3 loop reads CASSLSGGAVNEQFF. CDR3 coding DNA: TGTGCCAGCAGCTTGAGCGGGGGGGCCGTTAATGAGCAGTTCTTC.

V gene TRBV14 combines with J gene TRBJ2-3; the match to TRBD2 covers 12 bases. Germline V lookup: CDR1 SGHDN, CDR2 FVKESK. J was trimmed by 7 bases and V by 1 base; bases with no gene match: 21. The CDR3 contains 21 residues. The CDR3 bases are TGTGCCAGCAGCCAAGTTCCCGGGGCTAGCGGGAGGGCTCTGAACAGGAATACGCAGTATTTT. It specifies CASSQVPGASGRALNRNTQYF.

This clone was recorded only once. The chain carries TRBV19 and TRBJ1-1, with TRBD1 identical over 10 bases. V trimming: 6 bases; J trimming: 4 bases; junction bases outside the gene matches: 14. This CDR3 has 17 residues. Germline CDR1 reads LNHDA; CDR2 reads SQIVND (reference sequence). CDR3: CASRRTRDRGASTEAFF. The CDR3, as DNA: TGTGCCAGTAGACGCACCCGGGACAGGGGTGCAAGCACTGAAGCTTTCTTT.

The chain links TRBV10-1 to TRBJ2-3; perhaps TRBD1 as D (7 bases). The CDR3 totals 17 residues. The V and J ends lost 8 bases and 1 base respectively, with 22 bases between them. Germline lookup yields CDR1 WNHNN and CDR2 SYGVQD (reference sequence). CDR3 sequence (DNA): TGCGCCAGCGGAGACTTCGGGGGACAGACAGGCACAGATACGCAGTATTTT. This codes for CASGDFGGQTGTDTQYF.

This chain joins TRBV5-1 and TRBJ1-4; 9 nucleotides line up with TRBD1. The CDR3 spans 15 residues. V was clipped by 7 bases and J by 7 bases; unmatched bases: 11. The germline V gene encodes CDR1 SGHRS and CDR2 YFSETQ. The CDR3 coding sequence is TGCGCCAGCGGAGAAATACAGGGGGCCTCTGAAAAACTGTTTTTT. Translating it yields CASGEIQGASEKLFF.

The J gene is TRBJ2-3, the V gene TRBV9, with TRBD1 identical over 8 bases. This CDR3 spans 14 amino acids. Germline V gene sequence: CDR1 SGDLS, CDR2 YYNGEE. V lost 3 bases, J lost 3 bases, and 3 bases stayed unmatched. CDR3 loop: CASSGRDRTDTQYF. DNA of the CDR3: TGTGCCAGCAGCGGTCGGGACAGGACAGATACGCAGTATTTT.

The chain is built from TRBV30 and TRBJ1-6, with unresolved D. There are 11 residues in the CDR3. CDR1 and CDR2 from the germline V gene are GTSNPN and SVGIG (reference sequence). Trimming pared 4 bases from V and 10 bases from J, leaving 8 bases between. The chain's CDR3 is CAWNMESPLHF. The DNA for the CDR3 is TGTGCCTGGAATATGGAGTCACCCCTCCACTTT.

A single count supports this clone. The chain employs TRBV3-1 (or the pseudogene TRBV3-2) and TRBJ1-1; a possible D gene is TRBD1 (5 bases). The CDR3 length is 12 residues. The germline V gene has CDR1 LGHDT and CDR2 YNNKEL (reference sequence). The V end lost 6 bases, the J end lost 5 bases, and 10 bases lay between the germline ends. The CDR3 DNA follows: TGTGCCAGCAGAAACAGGCAAACTGAAGCTTTCTTT. Its protein is CASRNRQTEAFF.

The J gene is TRBJ1-1, the V gene TRBV30; no firm D call. Germline lookup yields CDR1 GTSNPN and CDR2 SVGIG (reference sequence). The CDR3 covers 13 residues. Trimming took 0 bases from V and 2 from J, leaving 7 bases between them. CDR3 protein: CAWSVGLNTEAFF. CDR3 coding DNA: TGTGCCTGGAGTGTCGGTCTCAACACTGAAGCTTTCTTT. The full variable domain, in which reference TRBV30 and TRBJ1-1 provide the parts outside the CDR3, is SQTIHQWPATLVQPVGSPLSLECTVEGTSNPNLYWYRQAAGRGLQLLFYSVGIGQISSEVPQNLSASRPQDRQFILSSKKLLLSDSGFYLCAWSVGLNTEAFFGQGTRLTVV.

This clone was seen a few times. This chain joins TRBV19 and TRBJ2-4; a weak D match, TRBD1 (5 bases). Germline V gene sequence: CDR1 LNHDA, CDR2 SQIVND (reference sequence). Trimming stripped 5 bases from V and 5 bases from J, with 13 bases between. The CDR3 has 14 residues. The CDR3 spells CASSLTDLQNIQYF. The CDR3 DNA reads as TGTGCCAGTAGTCTGACAGATCTCCAAAACATTCAGTACTTC.

The chain combines TRBV4-1 with TRBJ1-6; D might be TRBD1 (5 bases). Trimming cost V 1 base and J 0 bases, with 10 bases left between them. This CDR3 region has 17 residues. The germline V gene has CDR1 MGHRA and CDR2 YSYEKL. The CDR3 is CASSQVWGVSYNSPLHF. CDR3 DNA: TGCGCCAGCAGCCAAGTTTGGGGGGTCTCCTATAATTCACCCCTCCACTTT.

V usage is TRBV15 and J usage is TRBJ2-7, with D possibly being TRBD1 (6 bases). The CDR3 has 14 residues. Per the germline V gene, CDR1 is LNHNV and CDR2 is YYDKDF (reference sequence). Trimming stripped 0 bases from V and 3 bases from J, with 9 bases between. The CDR3 region is CATSRDRGNYEQYF. The CDR3 nucleotides are TGTGCCACCAGCAGAGACAGGGGAAACTACGAGCAGTACTTC.

The J gene is TRBJ2-3, the V gene TRBV5-1, with D possibly matching TRBD2 (5 bases). Trimming took 0 bases from V and 4 from J, leaving 15 bases between them. Germline CDR1 and CDR2: SGHRS and YFSETQ. The CDR3 loop spans 16 amino acids. The CDR3 spells CASSLGAVGGADTQYF. The CDR3 DNA follows: TGCGCCAGCAGCTTGGGAGCTGTCGGAGGAGCAGATACGCAGTATTTT.

Here the CDR3 reads CASSESGSSYEQYF. The CDR3 DNA reads TGTGCCAGCAGTGAATCAGGTAGCTCCTACGAGCAGTACTTC. The chain employs TRBV25-1 and TRBJ2-7; D is undetermined. V gave up 1 base and J gave up 0 bases, with 7 bases separating them. The germline V gene encodes CDR1 MGHDK and CDR2 SYGVNS. CDR3 length: 14 amino acids.

This clone has a single count. The chain combines TRBV3-1 (or the pseudogene TRBV3-2) with TRBJ1-2; no definite D call. Between the trimmed V and J ends, which lost 1 base and 8 bases, there was a span of 17 bases. The V gene's germline CDR1 is LGHDT and CDR2 YNNKEL (reference sequence). CDR3 length: 15 amino acids. The DNA for the CDR3 is TGTGCCAGCAGCCAAGCTTTCCCGCAGGTCTTCGGCTACACCTTC. Translated, it gives CASSQAFPQVFGYTF.

V is TRBV18 and J is TRBJ2-7; D may be TRBD2 (6 bases). This CDR3 spans 13 amino acids. Between the trimmed V and J ends, which lost 3 bases and 1 base, there was a span of 7 bases. The V gene's germline CDR1 is KGHSH and CDR2 LQKENI. CDR3 bases: TGTGCCAGCTCACCGCGGGGTTCCTACGAGCAGTACTTC. Its translation: CASSPRGSYEQYF. The full variable domain, in which reference TRBV18 and TRBJ2-7 provide the parts outside the CDR3, is NAGVMQNPRHLVRRRGQEARLRCSPMKGHSHVYWYRQLPEEGLKFMVYLQKENIIDESGMPKERFSAEFPKEGPSILRIQQVVRGDSAAYFCASSPRGSYEQYFGPGTRLTVT.

V usage is TRBV6-4 and J usage is TRBJ1-2, with 10 nucleotides matching TRBD1. After removal of 6 bases from V and 7 bases from J, the junction contained 8 bases not matched to a gene. The CDR3 is 14 residues long. Germline V gene sequence: CDR1 MRHNA, CDR2 SNTAGT. For the CDR3, the DNA is TGTGCCAGCAGCGGTGGGACAGGGGTTAGTGGCTACACCTTC. It is translated as CASSGGTGVSGYTF.

Turning to this clone: Other DNA variants within this sample encode the same CDR3. This rearrangement joins TRBV5-6 to TRBJ1-5; the D gene is possibly TRBD1 (5 bases). The germline V gene has CDR1 SGHDT and CDR2 YYEEEE. This CDR3 has 15 amino acids. V was shortened by 4 bases and J by 2 bases, with 13 bases between the two germline ends. CDR3 nucleotide sequence: TGTGCCAGCAGCCCCCAGGGTGGAGGCAATCAGCCCCAGCATTTT. This gives the protein CASSPQGGGNQPQHF.

This chain joins TRBV6-1 and TRBJ1-2; perhaps TRBD1 as D (5 bases). Trimming removed 3 bases from V and 5 bases from J, with 22 bases in between. This CDR3 has 17 residues. Per the germline V gene, CDR1 is MNHNS and CDR2 is SASEGT. The CDR3 DNA reads TGTGCCAGCAGTGACCCATCGGCAGGGCAGTACATTTATGGCTACACCTTC. Translating gives CASSDPSAGQYIYGYTF.

The V gene is TRBV5-5, the J gene TRBJ1-5; D may be TRBD1 (5 bases). V lost 0 bases and J lost 4, with 8 bases in between. CDR3 length: 14 amino acids. Per the germline V gene, CDR1 is SGHKS and CDR2 is YYEKEE (reference sequence). CDR3 in amino acids: CASSLVPGNQPQHF. Here the CDR3 DNA reads TGTGCCAGCAGCTTGGTTCCAGGGAATCAGCCCCAGCATTTT.

This chain uses TRBV18 with TRBJ2-1; TRBD1 matches at 8 bases. Trimming took 3 bases from V and 2 from J; bases not matched to a gene: 9. Germline values: CDR1 KGHSH, CDR2 LQKENI. This CDR3 is built from 17 residues. The CDR3 DNA follows: TGTGCCAGCTCACCCCCGGTGGGCAGGGGGCCCTACAATGAGCAGTTCTTC. Protein product: CASSPPVGRGPYNEQFF.

CDR3 coding DNA: TGTGCCAGCAGTGCCGGACAGGCTTACACCGGGGAGCTGTTTTTT. Its protein product is CASSAGQAYTGELFF. This sequence joins TRBV2 and TRBJ2-2; 7 bases match TRBD1. The ends lost 4 bases at V and 3 bases at J; junction bases unmatched: 5. The CDR3 has 15 amino acids. CDR1 is SNHLY, CDR2 FYNNEI, per germline.